This T cell receptor (beta chain) was retrieved from a study of blood T cell repertoires in COVID-19. Turning to the study itself: Italy, Spain and the United States were the sources of the convalescent and acute COVID-19 samples. Nucleic acid was either cDNA or gDNA, and it came from T cells, B-cell-depleted T cells, or PBMCs.

Authors' data handling: How many nucleated cells were present was estimated from reference gene primer amplification. Sequenced by immunoSEQ multiplex PCR; TCRdb stores in-frame clones only, minus some. That table supplies the V and J calls and clone size; D and trimming were determined from the DNA. The sample records about 300,000 clones, approximately 84% being singletons. The germline gives CDR1 WNHNN, CDR2 SYGVQD (reference sequence). This CDR3 region has 18 residues. V lost 4 bases, J lost 5 bases, and 13 bases stayed unmatched. The receptor was isolated from a human donor with COVID-19, enrolled during active disease. The donor label of this sample is uncertain. V is TRBV10-1 and J is TRBJ2-7; TRBD2 matches at 14 bases. The specimen sequenced was peripheral blood. The CDR3 loop reads CASSGSETSGRASDEQYF. CDR3 nucleotides: TGCGCCAGCAGTGGGTCAGAGACTAGCGGGAGGGCCAGCGACGAGCAGTACTTC.